The present T cell receptor beta chain was sequenced within a study of control samples from healthy donors and cancer patients. Method: immunoSEQ multiplex PCR; TCRdb's copy keeps in-frame clones and lacks some. Of more than 70,000 clones detected, 90% to 95% appear once; the ten largest clones hold about 0.92%. The sample was blood. This clonotype originated in a young woman in good health.

In DNA, the CDR3 is TGTGCCAGCAGTTTCCGCGGGAAGGGCACCGGGGAGCTGTTTTTT. Translating gives CASSFRGKGTGELFF. This sequence joins TRBV28 and TRBJ2-2, with D perhaps TRBD2 (6 bases). Germline loops: CDR1 MDHEN, CDR2 SYDVKM. The CDR3 loop spans 15 amino acids. Trimming removed 3 bases from V and 4 bases from J, with 12 bases in between.